This T cell receptor (beta chain) is drawn from a study of cytomegalovirus exposure and HLA in healthy donors. As for the study in general: About 85 million unique TCR sequences came from HLA-typed donors in an early release.

It was with 60 Vbeta and 13 Jbeta primers that the PCR ran. Generated by immunoSEQ multiplex PCR, the TCRdb table keeps only in-frame clones and is missing some. Of 190,000 or so clones in the sample, over 80% were seen once. General study results and limits: HLA alleles were associated with roughly 17,000 TCR beta sequences in a later analysis at 0.05 false discovery rate. When a later analysis compared HLA-associated TCR beta chains with equally common others, the HLA-associated chains turned out to be more clonally expanded and to have lower generation probabilities. Reports showed the classifier diagnosing cytomegalovirus status with high specificity and sensitivity.

The germline gives CDR1 KGHSH, CDR2 LQKENI. Trimming cost V 1 base and J 6 bases; bases outside gene matches: 5. The CDR3 has 16 residues. A note on this clone: Its antigen is currently unknown.

The sample taken for sequencing was PBMCs. This receptor was obtained from a man aged 50 to 59 in good health and CMV-seronegative. This chain links TRBV18 with TRBJ2-1; 11 bases fit TRBD2. The CDR3 region is CASSPLSSGRSNEQFF. CDR3 nucleotide sequence: TGTGCCAGCTCACCACTTTCTAGCGGGAGGAGCAATGAGCAGTTCTTC.